This T cell receptor beta chain was obtained from a study of blood T cell repertoires in COVID-19. Germline V gene lookup returns CDR1 MDHEN and CDR2 SYDVKM. J lost 3 bases, V lost 5 bases, and 12 bases had no gene match. The CDR3 totals 16 residues. This study enrolled people aged about 18 to 95 from about 24 US geographic areas. Donors were grouped by their self-reported clinical history. Profiled with immunoSEQ multiplex PCR; TCRdb holds only in-frame clones, not every one. The table has some 250,000 clones, approximately 82% seen once; the top ten hold approximately 15%. The clonotype comes from a man aged 35 to 55 who had recovered from COVID-19. Sequencing was done on a sample of PBMCs or T cells enriched from blood (not recorded which). The chain combines TRBV28 with TRBJ2-7; 8 positions match TRBD1. The DNA for the CDR3 is TGTGCCAGCAGTAGGTTCAGGGCAGGGGGCATCTACGAGCAGTACTTC. Translating it yields CASSRFRAGGIYEQYF.